The clone carrying this TCR beta chain was seen many times. The antigen is not known. Germline V gene lookup returns CDR1 WSHSY and CDR2 SAAADI. The CDR3 is 13 amino acids. Trimming took 5 bases from V and 6 from J; bases not matched to a gene: 6. The authors amplified TCR beta CDR3 from genomic DNA using two-round multiplex PCR. With primers specific to each TRBV and TRBJ gene, the first-round PCR was performed. TCRdb reprocessed the multiplex PCR reads with MiXCR, giving one entry per CDR3 protein. The sample yields about 16,000 distinct CDR3 sequences, under 50% seen once. This entry comes from a study of prognosis after radiotherapy for stage I lung cancer. Study as a whole: Patients numbered about a dozen men and more than five women, aged about 50 to 90 with a median of roughly 74 years. Study-level points and caveats: Tumor specificity of expanded TCR clones went undetermined.

This sequence originates from a donor of 50 years or more with non-small cell lung cancer. V gene TRBV10-2 combines with J gene TRBJ2-7, with TRBD2 matching over 8 bases. The source material was PBMCs, sampled before or after stereotactic body radiation therapy (not recorded which). The CDR3 DNA is TGCGCCAGCAGTAAGGGGACTAGAACCGAGCAGTACTTC. It codes for CASSKGTRTEQYF.